This entry describes one T cell receptor (beta chain). Which antigen it targets is not known. Library preparation used the immunoSEQ multiplex PCR assay. TCRbeta CDR3 sequencing was carried out by Adaptive Biotechnologies. The original methods were these. Repertoire similarity was assessed with the Chao-modified Jaccard index and with the median clonotype overlap from 200 random subsamples of equal sample size. Similarity analyses were performed using either productive nucleotide sequences or in silico-translated amino acid sequences. To compare repertoires, the researchers applied hierarchical clustering with single linkage as well as t-SNE, based on Chao-modified Jaccard distances. Repertoire diversity was assessed with the Renyi index over a range of alpha values after the sample sizes were normalised. Not all clones reach the TCRdb copy of this immuneACCESS table, which keeps in-frame sequences only. Checked studies attribute under half of the gap to unresolved V genes and leave the rest unexplained. V and J calls and clone size follow that table, whereas D and trimming were derived from the DNA. This sample's table carries about 10,000 clones. About 1.7% of the sample is in the top ten clones.

iaTreg cells were HLA-DR+ Treg cells, more frequent in NO ID than ID patients at Tend; hypothesised to expand during inflammation. TCR repertoires were obtained from some eleven juvenile idiopathic arthritis patients with active disease who had not reached inactive disease, of whom 3 were polyarticular and 8 were oligoarticular. A median age of approximately 10 years (range roughly 2.1-25) and a median disease duration of 7 years (range 0.2-19.1) were recorded for the TCR-sequenced patients. The samples used for TCR repertoire analysis were collected at two centres in Italy. Peripheral blood mononuclear cells were isolated using a Histopaque-1077 density gradient and were cryopreserved in about 90% FCS with approximately 10% DMSO. The germline V gene sets CDR1 to SGHDT and CDR2 to YYEEEE. The CDR3 measures 13 amino acids from cysteine to phenylalanine. DNA is not recorded here. The data are from a study of synovial regulatory T cells in juvenile arthritis (dated by TCRdb to about 2015). About the investigation overall: Among sequenced patients, a few were therapy-naive, one received methotrexate plus infliximab, over five received methotrexate, and one had no treatment information. Using matched patient samples, the researchers compared TCRbeta CDR3 repertoires across three groups: blood iaTreg cells, other blood Treg cells and synovial fluid Treg cells. TCR repertoire comparisons included Treg and Teff subsets from approximately eleven JIA patients with active disease. Effector T cell subsets were also sequenced in the study cohort for comparisons, but only blood and synovial fluid Treg cells are covered by the Treg dataset alone.

General study outcomes and caveats: Lower TCR diversity was observed in blood iaTreg cells than in other blood Treg cells, consistent with antigen-driven expansion. Across patients, iaTreg TCR repertoires were largely private and overlapped partially with synovial Teff repertoires and blood CPL repertoires. Synovial Treg cells shared more CDR3 sequences with iaTreg cells than with other blood Treg cells; Chao-Jaccard similarity confirmed closer relation.

Recombination connected TRBV5-6 to TRBJ1-2; checking the TCRdb D call of TRBD1 is not possible without DNA. The clonotype comes from a donor aged 2 to 35 with juvenile idiopathic arthritis. Source material: Treg cells from blood. The cell subset or site label for this specimen denotes: HLA-DR+ inflammation-associated blood Treg cells. The CDR3 protein sequence reads: CASRPTGDYGYTF.